This T cell receptor (beta chain) was recorded in a study of PD-1 blockade in classical Hodgkin lymphoma. The assay was immunoSEQ multiplex PCR, and TCRdb's table has in-frame clones only and misses some. The data show around 34,000 clones, 76% seen once. Germline CDR1 and CDR2: MGHDK and SYGVNS. The CDR3 loop spans 11 amino acids. Trimming left V 5 bases short and J 5 bases short, with 4 bases between. Exposure to brentuximab vedotin varied, and each patient had relapsed following autologous stem cell transplantation. The V gene is TRBV25-1, the J gene TRBJ2-1; D is uncertain. Sequencing was performed on peripheral blood mononuclear cells (PBMCs), taken before the second cycle of nivolumab. This TCR came from a human donor with classical Hodgkin lymphoma. The CDR3 region has the DNA TGTGCCAGCAGTACCAACAATGAGCAGTTCTTC. Its translation: CASSTNNEQFF.